One and the same sample provided the 11 T cell receptor beta chains below, sequenced in a study of blood T cell repertoires in COVID-19. Repertoires were generated with immunoSEQ multiplex PCR, while TCRdb's copy carries only in-frame clones and drops some. The sample carries 97,000 or so clones, 90% recorded once. The specimen was peripheral blood. The receptors here all came from a man aged 55-75 years with acute or convalescent COVID-19.

The chain is built from TRBV7-8 and TRBJ1-1; tentatively, D is TRBD1 (6 bases). The CDR3 loop spans 14 amino acids. Trimming took off 5 bases at V and 4 bases at J, with 14 bases between the two ends. CDR1 is SGHVS, CDR2 FQNEAQ, per germline. The CDR3 here is CASSTQGMGTEAFF. The CDR3 coding sequence is TGTGCCAGCAGCACGCAGGGGATGGGCACTGAAGCTTTCTTT.

The V and J genes are TRBV30 and TRBJ1-6; D ambiguous. Germline V gives CDR1 GTSNPN, CDR2 SVGIG (reference sequence). The CDR3 runs 15 residues. Trimming stripped 4 bases from V and 0 bases from J, with 10 bases between. CDR3 in amino acids: CAWTFGSSYNSPLHF. CDR3 coding DNA: TGTGCCTGGACATTTGGGAGCTCCTATAATTCACCCCTCCACTTT.

CDR3 nucleotides: TGTGCCAGCAGCCAACGACAGGGGGGGACTGAAGCTTTCTTT. Translated: CASSQRQGGTEAFF. The J gene is TRBJ1-1, the V gene TRBV7-8, with 9 bases identical to TRBD1. This CDR3 has 14 residues. Per germline, CDR1 SGHVS and CDR2 FQNEAQ. V lost 5 bases, J lost 5 bases, and 6 bases stayed unmatched. Full variable domain (outside the CDR3, taken from reference TRBV7-8 and TRBJ1-1): GAGVSQSPRYKVAKRGQDVALRCDPISGHVSLFWYQQALGQGPEFLTYFQNEAQLDKSGLPSDRFFAERPEGSVSTLKIQRTQQEDSAVYLCASSQRQGGTEAFFGQGTRLTVV.

This chain connects TRBV18 to TRBJ1-2; 9 bases line up with TRBD1. The V gene's germline CDR1 is KGHSH and CDR2 LQKENI. The CDR3 contains 13 residues. V lost 2 bases, J lost 7 bases, and 2 bases stayed unmatched. As DNA, the CDR3 is TGTGCCAGCTCACCAAACAGGGGGCCTGGCTACACCTTC. This encodes CASSPNRGPGYTF.

The chain has TRBV7-2 and TRBJ1-2, with 10 bases fitting TRBD1. Per germline, CDR1 SGHTA and CDR2 FQGNSA. The CDR3 runs to 15 residues. After removal of 5 bases from V and 3 bases from J, the junction contained 6 bases not matched to a gene. The CDR3 region has the DNA TGTGCCAGCAGCGCGACAGGGGGCCTGGACTATGGCTACACCTTC. This encodes CASSATGGLDYGYTF.

This chain joins TRBV6-5 and TRBJ1-2; possible D gene TRBD1, 5 bases. Germline assignment: CDR1 MNHEY and CDR2 SVGAGI. This CDR3 has 13 residues. The germline V and J ends were trimmed by 6 bases and 7 bases, with 15 bases remaining between them. The CDR3 spells CASSATGTFGYTF. In DNA, the CDR3 is TGTGCCAGCAGCGCCACCGGGACTTTTGGCTACACCTTC.

This chain connects TRBV12-3 or TRBV12-4 to TRBJ1-1; D is undetermined. The V end was cut by 0 bases, the J end by 1 base, with 3 bases between. The CDR3 extends over 13 amino acids. This CDR3 reads CASSLAGNTEAFF. CDR3 in DNA: TGTGCCAGCAGTTTAGCCGGGAACACTGAAGCTTTCTTT.

This chain connects TRBV2 to TRBJ2-3; the match to TRBD2 covers 9 bases. Germline CDR1 reads SNHLY; CDR2 reads FYNNEI. The V segment lost 6 bases and the J segment 1 base; nucleotides outside the gene matches: 5. The CDR3 contains 15 residues. CDR3 DNA sequence: TGTGCCAGCAGATTCGGCGGGGGGGGCACAGATACGCAGTATTTT. Its translation: CASRFGGGGTDTQYF.

The chain recombines TRBV9 with TRBJ2-7; 9 bases fit TRBD2. V was pared by 4 bases and J by 1 base, with 9 bases of the junction left unmatched. The germline CDR1 and CDR2 sequences are SGDLS and YYNGEE. The CDR3 sequence is 16 residues long. The CDR3 nucleotides read TGTGCCAGCAGCCCCCACGGGGCGGGGGGGTCCTACGAGCAGTACTTC. This gives the protein CASSPHGAGGSYEQYF.

The chain recombines TRBV30 with TRBJ1-1; 9 bases line up with TRBD1. V was pared by 2 bases and J by 4 bases, with 2 bases of the junction left unmatched. Per the germline V gene, CDR1 is GTSNPN and CDR2 is SVGIG (reference sequence). CDR3 length equals 13 residues. The CDR3 loop is CAWSMDRGTEAFF. Here the CDR3 DNA reads TGTGCCTGGAGTATGGACAGGGGCACTGAAGCTTTCTTT. Supplemented by reference TRBV30 and TRBJ1-1, the full variable domain reads SQTIHQWPATLVQPVGSPLSLECTVEGTSNPNLYWYRQAAGRGLQLLFYSVGIGQISSEVPQNLSASRPQDRQFILSSKKLLLSDSGFYLCAWSMDRGTEAFFGQGTRLTVV.

This clone has only one observation. The V gene is TRBV5-1, the J gene TRBJ2-4; TRBD1 matches at 10 bases. The CDR3 has 17 amino acids. V trimming: 4 bases; J trimming: 8 bases; junction bases outside the gene matches: 15. Germline V CDR1 and CDR2: SGHRS, YFSETQ. The chain's CDR3 is CASSPITGTDRGDIQYF. In nucleotides, the CDR3 is TGCGCCAGCAGCCCAATTACTGGGACGGACAGGGGGGACATTCAGTACTTC.